These 28 T cell receptor beta chains were all obtained from the same sample, sequenced in a study of blood T cell repertoires in COVID-19. Repertoires were generated with immunoSEQ multiplex PCR, while TCRdb's copy carries only in-frame clones and drops some. The table lists some 150,000 clones, approximately 85% of them singletons, with 0.63% in the top ten. The specimen was peripheral blood. These receptors were taken from a man aged 55 to 70 with COVID-19, enrolled during active disease.

V is TRBV5-6 and J is TRBJ1-1; D remains ambiguous. There are 13 residues in the CDR3. V was pared by 4 bases and J by 0 bases, with 7 bases between. CDR1 and CDR2 from the germline V gene are SGHDT and YYEEEE. Here the CDR3 DNA reads TGTGCCAGCAGCGTAAACATGAACACTGAAGCTTTCTTT. It specifies CASSVNMNTEAFF.

This clone was observed a handful of times. The V call is TRBV19, the J call TRBJ1-5, with 8 bases identical to TRBD1. There are 14 residues in the CDR3. Germline CDR1 is LNHDA and CDR2 is SQIVND (reference sequence). The trim removed 6 bases at V and 3 bases at J, leaving 4 bases unmatched. This CDR3 is CASRGQGDNQPQHF. CDR3 in DNA: TGTGCCAGTAGAGGACAGGGCGACAATCAGCCCCAGCATTTT.

The rearrangement links TRBV6-1 to TRBJ1-5, with D tentatively TRBD1 (5 bases). This CDR3 spans 15 amino acids. The V and J ends lost 3 bases and 1 base respectively, with 10 bases between them. Per germline, CDR1 MNHNS and CDR2 SASEGT. CDR3 DNA: TGTGCCAGCAGTGAGTACAGGACGAGCAATCAGCCCCAGCATTTT. Its translation: CASSEYRTSNQPQHF.

The chain uses TRBV28 and TRBJ1-2, with D possibly TRBD1 on 6 matching bases. The V gene's germline CDR1 is MDHEN and CDR2 SYDVKM. The CDR3 consists of 14 residues. V dropped 11 bases and J dropped 4 bases, with 20 bases sitting between them. The CDR3: CASLGGGRFYGYTF. The CDR3 coding sequence is TGTGCCTCTCTCGGGGGGGGGCGCTTCTATGGCTACACCTTC.

The CDR3 loop is CASSLEGTAEKLFF. Here the CDR3 DNA reads TGTGCCAGCAGCTTAGAGGGGACAGCCGAAAAACTGTTTTTT. The chain joins TRBV7-6 to TRBJ1-4; 7 bases map to TRBD1. The CDR3 runs to 14 residues. Germline V gene sequence: CDR1 SGHVS, CDR2 FNYEAQ. Trimming removed 1 base from V and 8 bases from J; junction bases left unmatched: 4.

This chain joins TRBV9 and TRBJ1-1; TRBD1 aligns across 7 bases. This CDR3 has 16 residues. Germline V CDR1 and CDR2: SGDLS, YYNGEE. V lost 2 bases and J lost 2; bases outside the gene matches: 9. CDR3 bases: TGTGCCAGCAGCGTTCATGCAGGACAGGAAAACACTGAAGCTTTCTTT. Amino acid sequence: CASSVHAGQENTEAFF.

J is TRBJ1-2 and V is TRBV6-5; D not certain. Germline CDR1 is MNHEY and CDR2 is SVGAGI. V was clipped by 2 bases and J by 2 bases, with 12 bases between them. This CDR3 has 15 residues. CDR3 residues: CASSYGRTNNYGYTF. The CDR3 coding sequence is TGTGCCAGCAGTTACGGCAGAACGAACAACTATGGCTACACCTTC.

This clone has a handful of counts. The rearrangement uses TRBV6-5 and TRBJ1-2; TRBD1 agrees at 7 bases. CDR3 length: 15 amino acids. Germline values: CDR1 MNHEY, CDR2 SVGAGI. The junction had 9 bases not matched to a gene; V was cut back by 2 bases and J by 6 bases. This CDR3 is CASSYDGQVIHGYTF. The CDR3 coding sequence is TGTGCCAGCAGTTACGATGGACAGGTGATTCATGGCTACACCTTC.

The V call is TRBV6-5, the J call TRBJ1-6, with D possibly being TRBD1 (6 bases). Trimming removed 6 bases at V and 5 bases at J, with 11 bases between. CDR3 length: 14 residues. CDR1 is MNHEY, CDR2 SVGAGI, per germline. As DNA, the CDR3 is TGTGCCAGCAGATTGGACAGCCATAATTCACCCCTCCACTTT. Translation gives CASRLDSHNSPLHF.

The V gene is TRBV6-5, the J gene TRBJ2-1; the match to TRBD1 covers 10 bases. The V segment lost 0 bases and the J segment 5 bases; nucleotides outside the gene matches: 4. This CDR3 is built from 16 residues. CDR1 and CDR2 (germline): MNHEY, SVGAGI. Written as DNA, the CDR3 is TGTGCCAGCAGTTACTCGGGGACAGGGGATGACAATGAGCAGTTCTTC. Amino acid sequence: CASSYSGTGDDNEQFF.

The chain uses TRBV27 and TRBJ2-7; 8 nucleotides line up with TRBD1. The V gene's germline CDR1 is MNHEY and CDR2 SMNVEV (reference sequence). The length of the CDR3 is 11 residues. The junction had 4 bases not matched to a gene; V was cut back by 6 bases and J by 9 bases. The CDR3 is CASRQGARQYF. CDR3 DNA sequence: TGTGCCAGCAGGCAGGGGGCGCGGCAGTACTTC.

The chain recombines TRBV6-2 or TRBV6-3 with TRBJ1-6; D possibly corresponds to TRBD1 (6 bases). Germline V gene data show CDR1 as MNHEY and CDR2 as SVGEGT. The CDR3 covers 17 residues. V was pared by 2 bases and J by 2 bases, with 13 bases between. The CDR3 DNA is TGTGCCAGCAGTTACCGCCTACAGGGACCCTATAATTCACCCCTCCACTTT. Protein sequence: CASSYRLQGPYNSPLHF.

The chain has TRBV5-6 and TRBJ2-1; TRBD2 agrees at 11 bases. The V gene end was trimmed by 3 bases and the J gene end by 7 bases; junction bases not matched to a gene: 6. The CDR3 contains 15 residues. CDR1 SGHDT and CDR2 YYEEEE come from the germline V gene. CDR3 in DNA: TGTGCCAGCAGCTCAACTAGCGGGAGCATGAATGAGCAGTTCTTC. This codes for CASSSTSGSMNEQFF.

This sequence joins TRBV7-9 and TRBJ2-7, with 8 positions matching TRBD1. Germline CDR1 is SEHNR and CDR2 is FQNEAQ (reference sequence). Trimming removed 5 bases from V and 4 bases from J; junction bases left unmatched: 10. The CDR3 loop spans 15 amino acids. CDR3 region: CASSPVGTGAYEQYF. The CDR3, as DNA: TGTGCCAGCAGCCCCGTGGGGACAGGAGCATACGAGCAGTACTTC. The full variable domain, with the rest looked up from reference TRBV7-9 and TRBJ2-7, is DTGVSQNPRHKITKRGQNVTFRCDPISEHNRLYWYRQTLGQGPEFLTYFQNEAQLEKSRLLSDRFSAERPKGSFSTLEIQRTEQGDSAMYLCASSPVGTGAYEQYFGPGTRLTVT.

The chain links TRBV19 to TRBJ2-6; D is perhaps TRBD1 (6 bases). Deletions cut 9 bases from V and 0 bases from J, with 21 bases between. The CDR3 runs to 18 residues. Germline CDR1 LNHDA, CDR2 SQIVND (reference sequence). The CDR3 coding sequence is TGTGCCAGCGACAATCCGGGACAAATACCCTCTGGGGCCAACGTCCTGACTTTC. Protein sequence: CASDNPGQIPSGANVLTF.

This rearrangement joins TRBV7-9 to TRBJ1-2; TRBD1 is a possible D gene (5 bases). This CDR3 region has 15 residues. Trimming stripped 1 base from V and 3 bases from J, with 12 bases between. Germline lookup yields CDR1 SEHNR and CDR2 FQNEAQ (reference sequence). The CDR3 sequence: CASSLVQEIYYGYTF. As DNA, the CDR3 is TGTGCCAGCAGCTTAGTACAGGAAATCTACTATGGCTACACCTTC. The whole variable domain, remainder taken from reference TRBV7-9 and TRBJ1-2, is DTGVSQNPRHKITKRGQNVTFRCDPISEHNRLYWYRQTLGQGPEFLTYFQNEAQLEKSRLLSDRFSAERPKGSFSTLEIQRTEQGDSAMYLCASSLVQEIYYGYTFGSGTRLTVV.

The chain joins TRBV19 to TRBJ1-2; 8 bases agree with TRBD1. The CDR3 runs 15 residues. V dropped 3 bases and J dropped 8; count of bases not matched to a gene: 11. From germline, CDR1 is LNHDA and CDR2 SQIVND (reference sequence). For the CDR3, the DNA is TGTGCCAGTAGTATGACGGGACAGGCAACTATGGGCTACACCTTC. The encoded protein is CASSMTGQATMGYTF. Combining the CDR3 with reference TRBV19 and TRBJ1-2 gives the whole variable domain DGGITQSPKYLFRKEGQNVTLSCEQNLNHDAMYWYRQDPGQGLRLIYYSQIVNDFQKGDIAEGYSVSREKKESFPLTVTSAQKNPTAFYLCASSMTGQATMGYTFGSGTRLTVV.

The chain has TRBV11-3 and TRBJ2-3; TRBD2 aligns across 10 bases. This CDR3 spans 17 amino acids. Looked up from germline, CDR1 is SGHNT and CDR2 is YENEEA. With 8 bases clipped from V and 2 bases from J, the junction kept 13 bases outside the gene matches. The CDR3: CASPRGLAGDLTDTQYF. CDR3 coding DNA: TGTGCCAGCCCCCGGGGTCTAGCGGGGGACCTCACAGATACGCAGTATTTT.

The chain joins TRBV27 to TRBJ1-4; 7 bases map to TRBD1. V dropped 3 bases and J dropped 0; count of bases not matched to a gene: 10. There are 18 residues in the CDR3. Germline values: CDR1 MNHEY, CDR2 SMNVEV (reference sequence). The CDR3 nucleotides are TGTGCCAGCAGTTTTAAGTATCTGGGACAGCCAACTAATGAAAAACTGTTTTTT. This sequence encodes CASSFKYLGQPTNEKLFF. The full variable domain, completed using reference TRBV27 and TRBJ1-4, is EAQVTQNPRYLITVTGKKLTVTCSQNMNHEYMSWYRQDPGLGLRQIYYSMNVEVTDKGDVPEGYKVSRKEKRNFPLILESPSPNQTSLYFCASSFKYLGQPTNEKLFFGSGTQLSVL.

The J gene is TRBJ1-4, the V gene TRBV19; the D is unclear. V lost 1 base to trimming and J lost 7 bases, with 4 bases between them. The CDR3 runs to 12 residues. Looked up from germline, CDR1 is LNHDA and CDR2 is SQIVND (reference sequence). CDR3 amino acids: CASSIGIEKLFF. For the CDR3, the DNA is TGTGCCAGTAGTATAGGTATTGAAAAACTGTTTTTT.

Here the CDR3 reads CASSLDRENTEAFF. CDR3 bases: TGTGCCAGCAGCTTAGACAGGGAGAACACTGAAGCTTTCTTT. The chain employs TRBV13 and TRBJ1-1; D might be TRBD1 (6 bases). V gave up 1 base and J gave up 1 base, with 7 bases separating them. The CDR3 length is 14 residues. Germline lookup yields CDR1 PRHDT and CDR2 FYEKMQ (reference sequence).

The chain carries TRBV27 and TRBJ1-1; TRBD1 aligns across 7 bases. The J segment lost 1 base and the V segment lost 6 bases, leaving 5 bases of the junction unmatched. CDR3 length: 14 amino acids. Germline V gives CDR1 MNHEY, CDR2 SMNVEV (reference sequence). In nucleotides, the CDR3 is TGTGCCAGCAGGTCACAGGGGCGGAACACTGAAGCTTTCTTT. Translation gives CASRSQGRNTEAFF.

The chain is built from TRBV5-4 and TRBJ1-2, with 8 positions matching TRBD1. The CDR3 has 16 amino acids. Germline values: CDR1 SGHNT, CDR2 YYREEE (reference sequence). V dropped 3 bases and J dropped 8; count of bases not matched to a gene: 15. In DNA form, the CDR3 reads TGTGCCAGCAGCTCCGCGGGACAGGTACAATCGGGCGGCTACACCTTC. Translated: CASSSAGQVQSGGYTF.

The V gene is TRBV9, the J gene TRBJ1-2; D unclear. The CDR3 contains 15 residues. Germline V CDR1 and CDR2: SGDLS, YYNGEE. V lost 7 bases and J 0 bases, leaving 16 bases between the germline ends. The CDR3 DNA reads as TGTGCCAGCTCTCCGCGGCGGATTTCTAACTATGGCTACACCTTC. This sequence encodes CASSPRRISNYGYTF.

The V gene is TRBV19, the J gene TRBJ1-3, with D possibly matching TRBD1 (5 bases). Germline loops: CDR1 LNHDA, CDR2 SQIVND (reference sequence). V was shortened by 6 bases and J by 0 bases, with 12 bases between the two germline ends. The CDR3 has 15 residues. CDR3 region: CASRQTASSGNTIYF. CDR3 bases: TGTGCCAGTAGGCAGACAGCAAGCTCTGGAAACACCATATATTTT. Together with reference TRBV19 and TRBJ1-3, the CDR3 gives the full variable domain: DGGITQSPKYLFRKEGQNVTLSCEQNLNHDAMYWYRQDPGQGLRLIYYSQIVNDFQKGDIAEGYSVSREKKESFPLTVTSAQKNPTAFYLCASRQTASSGNTIYFGEGSWLTVV.

The chain recombines TRBV6-2 or TRBV6-3 with TRBJ1-6; D is unclear. Deletions cut 6 bases from V and 10 bases from J, with 13 bases between. Germline V gene data show CDR1 as MNHEY and CDR2 as SVGEGT. The CDR3 totals 13 residues. CDR3 nucleotide sequence: TGTGCCAGCAGCCCGACAAGCGGATCACCCCTCCACTTT. The encoded protein is CASSPTSGSPLHF.

The rearrangement uses TRBV7-2 and TRBJ2-2, with 7 positions matching TRBD2. CDR3 size: 15 residues. V dropped 6 bases and J dropped 2; count of bases not matched to a gene: 6. Germline values: CDR1 SGHTA, CDR2 FQGNSA. The CDR3 sequence: CASRGGTGNTGELFF. In nucleotides, the CDR3 is TGTGCCAGCAGGGGAGGGACGGGAAACACCGGGGAGCTGTTTTTT.

V is TRBV28 and J is TRBJ1-5; 7 positions match TRBD1. In germline, CDR1 is MDHEN, CDR2 SYDVKM. The V segment lost 5 bases and the J segment 7 bases; nucleotides outside the gene matches: 5. The CDR3 loop spans 13 amino acids. CDR3 DNA sequence: TGTGCCAGCAGTGTACAGGGGTACCAGCCCCAGCATTTT. Its protein is CASSVQGYQPQHF.